This TCR beta chain derives from a study of blood T cell repertoires in COVID-19. Study details: PBMCs, B-cell-depleted T cells, or T cells were the source of the cDNA or gDNA that made up the material.

How the authors handled the data: Scientists estimated how many nucleated cells there were by amplifying reference gene primers. Some clones are missing from TCRdb's copy, which holds only in-frame ones; the method was immunoSEQ multiplex PCR. V, J and clone size are taken as reported in that table, and D and trimming were inferred from the DNA itself. The profile covers 90,000 to 140,000 clones, with roughly 79% appearing a single time and 8% to 10% taken by the ten largest. Between the trimmed V and J ends, which lost 2 bases and 2 bases, there was a span of 15 bases. Germline V gives CDR1 MNHEY, CDR2 SVGAGI. The CDR3 has 16 residues.

This chain links TRBV6-5 with TRBJ1-2; D possibly corresponds to TRBD1 (5 bases). The receptor was isolated from a woman between 65 and 79 years old with acute or convalescent COVID-19. The sequencing sample was made of peripheral blood. For the CDR3, the DNA is TGTGCCAGCAGTTACCTGGGGGGGATGGAGAACTATGGCTACACCTTC. This sequence encodes CASSYLGGMENYGYTF.